The entry below gives a single T cell receptor beta chain sequence along with its context. No cognate antigen has been identified for it. Per-nucleotide qualities are absent, and no much larger clonotype sits a single base away. The sample is drawn from a study of OX40 agonist ivuxolimab in advanced cancers. Background for the entire study: Ivuxolimab, which targeted the costimulatory receptor OX40 (CD134), was an agonistic, fully human IgG2 monoclonal antibody. Patients were allowed to have had prior anti-PD-1, anti-PD-L1 or anti-CTLA-4 therapy, and 30% to 40% of the dose-escalation patients had previously received checkpoint inhibitors. Intravenous ivuxolimab was administered to patients every 2 weeks at six dose levels: 0.01, 0.1, 0.3, 1.5, 3 and 10 mg/kg. The paper covers the monotherapy dose-escalation part of the phase I ivuxolimab trial, which included N ≈ 52 patients. A male proportion of about 79% and a mean age of around 60 years, ranging from 23 to 79, were recorded for the dose-escalation cohort. Of the roughly 51 dose-escalation patients, hepatocellular carcinoma was present in about 20, melanoma in about 15, renal cell carcinoma in 9 and head and neck cancer in 9. Three dose-escalation patients achieved partial responses, one with hepatocellular carcinoma and two with cutaneous melanoma. Peripheral TCRbeta sequencing was intended to test whether TCR sequence diversity was altered and clonal T-cell expansion was caused by ivuxolimab.

To sequence the TCRbeta CDR3 region, genomic DNA was isolated from the sorted cells. The immunoSEQ Assay was used to sequence the TCRbeta CDR3 regions. TCRdb holds this immuneACCESS table with in-frame rearrangements only. Some clones are missing; in checked studies, unresolved V genes explain under half, and the rest has no known cause. This sample is represented by about 72,000 clones; roughly 86% of them were singletons. Of the sample, 2.5% is held by the ten largest clones. Patients with autoimmune disease history or receiving systemic immunosuppression were excluded from the trial. Peripheral blood for TCR sequencing was collected from all dose cohorts at baseline, on cycle 4 day 1, and on cycle 7 day 1. The samples were drawn from a first-in-human, open-label, multicenter phase I dose-escalation trial of ivuxolimab. Adults with locally advanced or metastatic head and neck squamous cell, hepatocellular, melanoma or renal cell carcinoma were enrolled in the trial. Before TCR sequencing, CD4+ T cells and CD8+ T cells were sorted from peripheral blood as separate populations.

The CDR3 starts with the cysteine, ends with the phenylalanine, and has 14 residues. Here the CDR3 DNA is all that survives: 42 bases in frame from base 1. The germline V gene (reference sequence) sets CDR1 to GTSNPN and CDR2 to SVGIG. The V and J ends are trimmed by 0 bases and 9 bases, leaving 15 bases between them. The full study reports these points: The antigen specificity of the clonally expanded peripheral T cells was not determined. On average, CD8+ T cells showed more expanded clones than CD4+ T cells after ivuxolimab. At doses of 0.1 to 3.0 mg/kg, clonal expansion of both CD4+ and CD8+ T cells in blood was seen between baseline and week 6. Partial responders in the 0.1-3.0 mg/kg groups had among the lowest normalized peripheral clonal expansion, especially among CD8+ T cells. Low levels of normalized T-cell clonal expansion were also seen in some patients who did not respond.

This receptor was identified in an adult with an advanced solid tumor such as melanoma, head and neck, liver or kidney cancer. This sequence uses TRBV30 and TRBJ2-4; possibly the D gene is TRBD2, per 7 matching bases. The sequenced sample was CD4+ or CD8+ T cells sorted from blood, obtained in a trial of the OX40 agonist ivuxolimab. The CDR3 reads as follows: CAWSVKGGLTIQYF. The DNA sequence is TGTGCCTGGAGTGTGAAGGGGGGGCTGACCATTCAGTACTTC.